This TCR beta chain was profiled in a study of blood T cell repertoires in COVID-19. The overall study: Samples representing acute and convalescent COVID-19 were sourced from the United States, Italy and Spain. Sample material is recorded as cDNA or gDNA derived from T cells, B-cell-depleted T cells, or PBMCs.

The CDR3 loop spans 15 amino acids. Germline V gene lookup returns CDR1 SGHNT and CDR2 YYREEE (reference sequence). The V gene lost 4 bases and the J gene lost 1 base, with 13 bases spanning the gap. Per the original methods: For nucleated cells, counts were estimated from reference gene primer amplification. TCRdb keeps only in-frame clones here, not all; method: immunoSEQ multiplex PCR. V and J calls and clone size follow that table, whereas D and trimming were derived from the DNA. The sample carries 300,000 to 450,000 clones, 80% to 90% recorded once. Either two negative PCRs, clearance, or symptom resolution qualified Cohort 3 donors as recovered.

The sequenced sample was PBMCs or T cells enriched from blood (not recorded which). The V and J genes are TRBV5-4 and TRBJ2-3; D perhaps matches TRBD2 (6 bases). The receptor comes from a man aged 18 to 29 who had recovered from COVID-19. The CDR3 region has the DNA TGTGCCAGCAGCCCCCCGGGGGTTGGCACAGATACGCAGTATTTT. Translating it yields CASSPPGVGTDTQYF.